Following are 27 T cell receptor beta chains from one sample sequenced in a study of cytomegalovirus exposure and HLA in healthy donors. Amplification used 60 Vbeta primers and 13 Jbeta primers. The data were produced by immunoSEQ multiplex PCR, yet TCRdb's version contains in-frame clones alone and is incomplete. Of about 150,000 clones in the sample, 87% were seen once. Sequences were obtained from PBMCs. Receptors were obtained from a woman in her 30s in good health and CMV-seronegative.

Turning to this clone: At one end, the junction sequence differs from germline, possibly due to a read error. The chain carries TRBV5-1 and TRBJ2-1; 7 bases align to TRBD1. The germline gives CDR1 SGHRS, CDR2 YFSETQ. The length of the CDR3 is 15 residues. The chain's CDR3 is CASSLLGGSNNEQFF. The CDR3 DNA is TGCGCCAGCAGCTTGTTAGGGGGCTCCAACAATGAGCAGTTCTTC.

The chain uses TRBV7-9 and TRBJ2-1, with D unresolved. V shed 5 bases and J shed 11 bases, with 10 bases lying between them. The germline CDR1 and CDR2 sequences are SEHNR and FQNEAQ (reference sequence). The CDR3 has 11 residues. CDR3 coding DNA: TGTGCCAGCAGCCTTTCAGTCCAGCAGTTCTTC. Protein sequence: CASSLSVQQFF. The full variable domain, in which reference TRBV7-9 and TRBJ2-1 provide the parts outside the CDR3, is DTGVSQNPRHKITKRGQNVTFRCDPISEHNRLYWYRQTLGQGPEFLTYFQNEAQLEKSRLLSDRFSAERPKGSFSTLEIQRTEQGDSAMYLCASSLSVQQFFGPGTRLTVL.

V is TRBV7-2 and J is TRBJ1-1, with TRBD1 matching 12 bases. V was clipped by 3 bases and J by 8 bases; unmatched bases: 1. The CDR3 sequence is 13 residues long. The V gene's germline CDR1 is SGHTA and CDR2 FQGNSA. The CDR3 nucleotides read TGTGCCAGCAGCTTGGGACAGGGGGCGGAAGCTTTCTTT. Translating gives CASSLGQGAEAFF.

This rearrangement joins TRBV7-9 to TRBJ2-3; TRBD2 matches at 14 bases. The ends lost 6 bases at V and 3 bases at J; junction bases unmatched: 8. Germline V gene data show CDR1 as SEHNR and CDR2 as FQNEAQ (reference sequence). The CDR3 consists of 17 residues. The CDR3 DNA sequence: TGTGCCAGCAGGGGGGGGACTAGCGGGAGTCTTACAGATACGCAGTATTTT. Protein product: CASRGGTSGSLTDTQYF.

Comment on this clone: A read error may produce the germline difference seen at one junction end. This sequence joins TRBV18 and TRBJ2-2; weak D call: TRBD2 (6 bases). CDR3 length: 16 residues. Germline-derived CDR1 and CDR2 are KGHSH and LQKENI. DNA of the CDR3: TGTGCCAGCTCACTTCACCGGGACTCCCACACTGGGGAGCTGTTTTTT. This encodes CASSLHRDSHTGELFF.

CDR3 DNA: TGTGCCAGCAGCCGCGACAGGGGCCTCTCCTACGAGCAGTACTTC. Translation: CASSRDRGLSYEQYF. The chain has TRBV7-8 and TRBJ2-7; 8 positions match TRBD1. The CDR3 length is 15 residues. Germline CDR1 SGHVS, CDR2 FQNEAQ. With 5 bases clipped from V and 0 bases from J, the junction kept 6 bases outside the gene matches.

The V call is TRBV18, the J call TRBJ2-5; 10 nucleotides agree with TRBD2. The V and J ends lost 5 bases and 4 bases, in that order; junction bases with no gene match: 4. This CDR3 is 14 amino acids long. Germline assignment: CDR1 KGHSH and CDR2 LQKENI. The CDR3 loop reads CASSTLAGSETQYF. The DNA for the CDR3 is TGTGCCAGCTCAACACTAGCGGGGTCAGAGACCCAGTACTTC.

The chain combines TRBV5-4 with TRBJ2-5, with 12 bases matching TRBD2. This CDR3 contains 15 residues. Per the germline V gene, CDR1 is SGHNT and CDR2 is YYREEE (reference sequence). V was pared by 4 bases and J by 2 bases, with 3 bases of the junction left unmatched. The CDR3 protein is CASSPTSGRQETQYF. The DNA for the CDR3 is TGTGCCAGCAGCCCCACTAGCGGGAGGCAAGAGACCCAGTACTTC.

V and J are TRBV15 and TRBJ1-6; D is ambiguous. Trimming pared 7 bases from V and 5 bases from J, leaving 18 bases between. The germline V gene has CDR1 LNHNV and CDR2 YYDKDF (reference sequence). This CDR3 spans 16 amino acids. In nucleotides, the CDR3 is TGTGCCACCACCCCTAATGCGGGTAACGATAATTCACCCCTCCACTTT. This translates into CATTPNAGNDNSPLHF.

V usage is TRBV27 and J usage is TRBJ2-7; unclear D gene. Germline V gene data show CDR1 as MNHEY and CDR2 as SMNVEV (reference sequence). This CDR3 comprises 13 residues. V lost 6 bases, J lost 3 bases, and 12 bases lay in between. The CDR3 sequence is CASSPRFRYEQYF. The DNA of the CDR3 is TGTGCCAGCAGCCCCCGGTTTCGCTACGAGCAGTACTTC.

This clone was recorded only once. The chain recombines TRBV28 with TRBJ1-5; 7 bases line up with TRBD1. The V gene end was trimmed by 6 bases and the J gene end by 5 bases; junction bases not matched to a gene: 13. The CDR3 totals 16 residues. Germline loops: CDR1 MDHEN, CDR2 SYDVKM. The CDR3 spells CASRLTGNGRDQPQHF. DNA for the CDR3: TGTGCCAGCAGACTGACAGGGAACGGCCGCGATCAGCCCCAGCATTTT.

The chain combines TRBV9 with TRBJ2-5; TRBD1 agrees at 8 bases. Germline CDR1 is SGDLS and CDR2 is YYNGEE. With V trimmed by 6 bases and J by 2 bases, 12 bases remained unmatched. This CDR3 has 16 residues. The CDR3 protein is CASTHGQGLGQETQYF. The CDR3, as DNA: TGTGCCAGCACCCACGGACAGGGTTTAGGACAAGAGACCCAGTACTTC.

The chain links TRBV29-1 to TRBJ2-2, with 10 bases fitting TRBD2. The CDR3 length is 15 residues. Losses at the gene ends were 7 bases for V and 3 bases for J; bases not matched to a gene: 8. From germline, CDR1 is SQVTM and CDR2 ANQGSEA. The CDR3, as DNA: TGCAGCGCCTCTACTAGCGGGACAGACACCGGGGAGCTGTTTTTT. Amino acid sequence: CSASTSGTDTGELFF.

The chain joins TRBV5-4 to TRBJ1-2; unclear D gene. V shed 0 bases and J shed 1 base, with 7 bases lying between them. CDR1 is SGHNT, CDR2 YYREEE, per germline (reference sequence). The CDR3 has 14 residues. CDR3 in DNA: TGTGCCAGCAGCTTGGCCGGTAATAACTATGGCTACACCTTC. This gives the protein CASSLAGNNYGYTF.

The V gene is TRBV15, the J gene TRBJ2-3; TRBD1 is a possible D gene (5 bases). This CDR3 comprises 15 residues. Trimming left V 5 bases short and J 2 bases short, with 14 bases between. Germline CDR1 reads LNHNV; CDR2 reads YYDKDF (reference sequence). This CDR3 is CATSGQGLHTDTQYF. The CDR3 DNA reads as TGTGCCACCAGCGGCCAGGGCCTACACACAGATACGCAGTATTTT.

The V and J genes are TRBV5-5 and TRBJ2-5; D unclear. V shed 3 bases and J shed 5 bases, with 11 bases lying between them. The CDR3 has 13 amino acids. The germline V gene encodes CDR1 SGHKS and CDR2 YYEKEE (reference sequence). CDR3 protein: CASSSSGGETQYF. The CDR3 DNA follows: TGTGCCAGCAGCTCCTCGGGTGGGGAGACCCAGTACTTC.

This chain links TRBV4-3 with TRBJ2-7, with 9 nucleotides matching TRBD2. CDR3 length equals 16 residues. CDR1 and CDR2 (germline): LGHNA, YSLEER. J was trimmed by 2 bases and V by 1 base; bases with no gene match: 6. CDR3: CASSQVVAGATYEQYF. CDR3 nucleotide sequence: TGCGCCAGCAGCCAAGTTGTAGCGGGGGCCACCTACGAGCAGTACTTC.

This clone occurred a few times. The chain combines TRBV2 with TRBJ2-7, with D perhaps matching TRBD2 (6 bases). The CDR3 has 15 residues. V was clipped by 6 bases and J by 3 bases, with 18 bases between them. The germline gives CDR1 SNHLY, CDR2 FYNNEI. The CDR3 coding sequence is TGTGCCAGCAGCCGGACACCCGGGGGTTACTACGAGCAGTACTTC. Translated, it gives CASSRTPGGYYEQYF.

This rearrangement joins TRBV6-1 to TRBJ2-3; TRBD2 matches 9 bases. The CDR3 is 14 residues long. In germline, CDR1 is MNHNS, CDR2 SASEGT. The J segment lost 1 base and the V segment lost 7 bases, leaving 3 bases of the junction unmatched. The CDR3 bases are TGTGCCAGCACCCGACTAGCGGGCACAGATACGCAGTATTTT. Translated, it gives CASTRLAGTDTQYF.

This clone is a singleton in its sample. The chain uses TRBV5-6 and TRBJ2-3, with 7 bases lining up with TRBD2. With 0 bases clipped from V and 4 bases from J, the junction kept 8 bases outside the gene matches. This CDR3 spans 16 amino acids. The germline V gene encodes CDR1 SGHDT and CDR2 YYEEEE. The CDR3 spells CASSLGWGRASDTQYF. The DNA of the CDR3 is TGTGCCAGCAGCTTGGGATGGGGGAGGGCCTCAGATACGCAGTATTTT.

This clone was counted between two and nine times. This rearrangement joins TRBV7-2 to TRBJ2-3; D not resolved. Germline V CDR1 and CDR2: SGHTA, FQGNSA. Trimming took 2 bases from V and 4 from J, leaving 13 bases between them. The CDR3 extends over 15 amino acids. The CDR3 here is CASSLRWVSPDTQYF. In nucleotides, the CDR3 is TGTGCCAGCAGCTTAAGATGGGTTAGCCCAGATACGCAGTATTTT.

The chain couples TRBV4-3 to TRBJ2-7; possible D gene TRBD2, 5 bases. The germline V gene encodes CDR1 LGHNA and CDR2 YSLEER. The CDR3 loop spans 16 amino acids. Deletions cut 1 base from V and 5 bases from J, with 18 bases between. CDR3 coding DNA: TGCGCCAGCAGCCAAGCCCTCCCGGCCCCGAGGGACGAGCAGTACTTC. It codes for CASSQALPAPRDEQYF.

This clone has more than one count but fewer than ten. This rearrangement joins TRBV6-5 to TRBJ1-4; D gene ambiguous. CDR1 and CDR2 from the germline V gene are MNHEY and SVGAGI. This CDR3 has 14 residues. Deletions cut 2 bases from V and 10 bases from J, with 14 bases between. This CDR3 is CASSYGRDRGKLFF. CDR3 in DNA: TGTGCCAGCAGTTACGGGCGGGATCGTGGAAAACTGTTTTTT.

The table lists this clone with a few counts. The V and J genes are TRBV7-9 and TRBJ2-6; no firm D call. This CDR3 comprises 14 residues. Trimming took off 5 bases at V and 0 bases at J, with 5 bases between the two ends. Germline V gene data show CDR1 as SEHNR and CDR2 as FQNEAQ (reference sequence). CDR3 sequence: CASSPVSGANVLTF. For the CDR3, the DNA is TGTGCCAGCAGCCCCGTCTCTGGGGCCAACGTCCTGACTTTC.

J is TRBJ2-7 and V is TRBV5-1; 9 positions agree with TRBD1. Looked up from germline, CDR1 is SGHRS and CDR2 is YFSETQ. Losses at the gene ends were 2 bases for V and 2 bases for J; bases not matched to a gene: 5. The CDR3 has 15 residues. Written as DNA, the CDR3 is TGCGCCAGCAGCTTCGGACAGGGGTTAACCTACGAGCAGTACTTC. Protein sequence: CASSFGQGLTYEQYF.

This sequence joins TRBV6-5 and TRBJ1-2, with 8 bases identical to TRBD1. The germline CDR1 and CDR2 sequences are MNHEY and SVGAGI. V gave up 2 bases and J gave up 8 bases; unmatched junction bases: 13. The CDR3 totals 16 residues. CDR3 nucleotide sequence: TGTGCCAGCAGTTACGGACAGGGCGGTCCGATGGGGGGCTACACCTTC. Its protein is CASSYGQGGPMGGYTF.

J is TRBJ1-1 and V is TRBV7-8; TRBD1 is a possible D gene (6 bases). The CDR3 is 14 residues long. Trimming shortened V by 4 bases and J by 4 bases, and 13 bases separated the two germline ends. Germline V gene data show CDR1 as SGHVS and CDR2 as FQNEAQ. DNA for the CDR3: TGTGCCAGCAGCTACGGACAGTACCTCACTGAAGCTTTCTTT. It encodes CASSYGQYLTEAFF.